The present T cell receptor (beta chain) was sequenced within a study of cytomegalovirus exposure and HLA in healthy donors. Overall study: The approximately 120 validation repertoires used the same platform as the 550 to 800 first-cohort repertoires (as reported by a later analysis).

Study findings and constraints: Within the 120 validation repertoires, first-cohort TCR clusters tended to co-occur, according to a later analysis. The study recorded over 150 TCR beta chains that were cytomegalovirus-associated. Published work reported that the classifier diagnosed cytomegalovirus status with high specificity and sensitivity.

Germline CDR1 is LNHDA and CDR2 is SQIVND (reference sequence). The V and J ends lost 3 bases and 6 bases respectively, with 12 bases between them. The CDR3 loop spans 14 amino acids. Note on this clone: Its specificity is not known.

The table came from immunoSEQ multiplex PCR; TCRdb's copy has only in-frame clones and leaves some out. The data show about 120,000 clones, 89% seen once. This chain joins TRBV19 and TRBJ1-5, with D possibly matching TRBD1 (6 bases). Sequences were obtained from PBMCs. This TCR came from a young woman in good health and CMV-seronegative. Here the CDR3 reads CASSISGVGQPQHF. The CDR3 DNA reads TGTGCCAGTAGTATCTCAGGGGTGGGTCAGCCCCAGCATTTT.